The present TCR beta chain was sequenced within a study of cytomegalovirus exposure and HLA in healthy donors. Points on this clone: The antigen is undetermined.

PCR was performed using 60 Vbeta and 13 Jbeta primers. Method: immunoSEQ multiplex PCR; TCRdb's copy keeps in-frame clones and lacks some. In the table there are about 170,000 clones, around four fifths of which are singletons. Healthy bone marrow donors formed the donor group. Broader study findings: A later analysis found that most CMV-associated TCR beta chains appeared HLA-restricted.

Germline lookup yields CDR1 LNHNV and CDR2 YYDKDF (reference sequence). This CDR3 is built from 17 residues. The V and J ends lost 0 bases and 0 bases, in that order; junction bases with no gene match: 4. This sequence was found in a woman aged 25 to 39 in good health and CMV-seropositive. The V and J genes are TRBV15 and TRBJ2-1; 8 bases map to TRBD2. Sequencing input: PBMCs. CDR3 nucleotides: TGTGCCACCAGCAGAGATTCCAGCGGGAGCTCCTACAATGAGCAGTTCTTC. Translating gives CATSRDSSGSSYNEQFF.